Each of the 22 T cell receptor beta chains below was sequenced from the same sample in a study of T-cell memory formation after mild COVID-19. Via MiXCR, TCRdb re-called the 5' RACE reads, giving one row per CDR3 protein. In the table there are roughly 310,000 distinct CDR3 sequences, 15% to 20% of which are singletons. Input material: PBMCs or a T cell subset sorted from them (not recorded which). These TCRs come from a man aged 18 to 29 who had mild COVID-19 (a few samples of this study predate the infection). Cell type and time point are not known.

This clonotype was detected many times. The chain uses TRBV28 and TRBJ2-1; possible D gene TRBD2, 5 bases. V dropped 4 bases and J dropped 8 bases, with 18 bases sitting between them. The V gene's germline CDR1 is MDHEN and CDR2 SYDVKM. There are 15 residues in the CDR3. The CDR3 sequence is CASSYQDRWGDEQFF. CDR3 DNA: TGTGCCAGCAGTTATCAGGACCGTTGGGGAGATGAGCAGTTCTTC.

This clonotype has only a few counts. V gene TRBV5-5 combines with J gene TRBJ2-5; TRBD2 aligns across 8 bases. There are 16 residues in the CDR3. Trimming removed 3 bases from V and 5 bases from J; junction bases left unmatched: 12. The V gene's germline CDR1 is SGHKS and CDR2 YYEKEE (reference sequence). The CDR3 nucleotides are TGTGCCAGCAGCTCGTTCCGACTAGCGACTTGGGAGACCCAGTACTTC. Translated, it gives CASSSFRLATWETQYF.

The chain uses TRBV5-4 and TRBJ2-3; 10 bases agree with TRBD2. J was trimmed by 8 bases and V by 5 bases; bases with no gene match: 17. The CDR3 consists of 17 residues. In germline, CDR1 is SGHNT, CDR2 YYREEE (reference sequence). For the CDR3, the DNA is TGTGCCAGCAGTCCACCGCTAGCGGGGGCAGATGCGGGTACGCAGTATTTT. Its translation: CASSPPLAGADAGTQYF.

J is TRBJ1-2 and V is TRBV4-1; D is unresolved. The CDR3 extends over 14 amino acids. The germline CDR1 and CDR2 sequences are MGHRA and YSYEKL. With 0 bases removed from V and 4 bases from J, the gap between germline ends came to 9 bases. CDR3 loop: CASSQEEASYGYTF. Here the CDR3 DNA reads TGCGCCAGCAGCCAAGAGGAGGCAAGCTATGGCTACACCTTC.

Ten or more counts support this clonotype. The chain is built from TRBV7-8 and TRBJ2-3; the match to TRBD2 covers 7 bases. V shed 5 bases, J shed 6 bases, and the junction held 5 bases outside the gene matches. This CDR3 comprises 13 residues. CDR1 and CDR2 (germline): SGHVS, FQNEAQ. The CDR3 DNA reads as TGTGCCAGCAGCGCTCCCGGGGGGGATACGCAGTATTTT. Protein sequence: CASSAPGGDTQYF.

There are many counts of this clonotype. The chain joins TRBV2 to TRBJ2-1; TRBD2 aligns across 12 bases. This CDR3 comprises 14 residues. Losses at the gene ends were 8 bases for V and 2 bases for J; bases not matched to a gene: 1. Germline CDR1 is SNHLY and CDR2 is FYNNEI. CDR3 in DNA: TGTGCCAGCCGACTAGCGGGGGCCTACAATGAGCAGTTCTTC. Translation: CASRLAGAYNEQFF.

This chain's CDR3 is CASSQDHTGSNSPLHF. The CDR3 DNA follows: TGCGCCAGCAGCCAAGATCATACAGGTTCAAATTCACCCCTCCACTTT. The V call is TRBV4-3, the J call TRBJ1-6; D is possibly TRBD1 (5 bases). CDR1 and CDR2 (germline): LGHNA, YSLEER. V gave up 0 bases and J gave up 7 bases, with 13 bases separating them. The CDR3 covers 16 residues.

J is TRBJ1-1 and V is TRBV29-1, with a weak D call TRBD1 (6 bases). The germline V gene has CDR1 SQVTM and CDR2 ANQGSEA. This CDR3 is 18 amino acids long. V gave up 5 bases and J gave up 0 bases, with 25 bases separating them. CDR3 nucleotides: TGCAGCGTTAGTTGGGGGGTTGTGACAGGAAGAATGAACACTGAAGCTTTCTTT. Translation gives CSVSWGVVTGRMNTEAFF.

V usage is TRBV28 and J usage is TRBJ2-7, with D possibly matching TRBD2 (5 bases). Germline loops: CDR1 MDHEN, CDR2 SYDVKM. V lost 2 bases and J 2 bases, leaving 7 bases between the germline ends. This CDR3 has 13 amino acids. CDR3 nucleotides: TGTGCCAGCAGTTTAAGCGGTCCCTACGAGCAGTACGTC. Protein sequence: CASSLSGPYEQYV.

J is TRBJ1-1 and V is TRBV5-1; 12 bases are shared with TRBD1. This CDR3 region has 15 residues. The V and J ends lost 3 bases and 4 bases, in that order; junction bases with no gene match: 4. Germline V gene sequence: CDR1 SGHRS, CDR2 YFSETQ. CDR3 nucleotides: TGCGCCAGCAGCTGGGGACAGGGGGCGTCCACTGAAGCTTTCTTT. Protein: CASSWGQGASTEAFF.

This clonotype was picked up a small number of times. The chain combines TRBV20-1 with TRBJ1-3; possible D gene TRBD1, 6 bases. This CDR3 region has 15 residues. CDR1 is DFQATT and CDR2 is SNEGSKA in the germline V gene (reference sequence). V was trimmed by 2 bases and J by 4 bases, leaving 15 bases between them. CDR3 residues: CSARSTGSGGNTIYF. DNA of the CDR3: TGCAGTGCTAGATCAACAGGGTCAGGAGGAAACACCATATATTTT.

The chain uses TRBV9 and TRBJ2-3, with TRBD1 matching 7 bases. The CDR3 spans 15 residues. The germline CDR1 and CDR2 sequences are SGDLS and YYNGEE. V shed 4 bases and J 0 bases; nucleotides not matched to a gene: 5. DNA for the CDR3: TGTGCCAGCAGCTCAGGACAGGTCAGCACAGATACGCAGTATTTT. Translating it yields CASSSGQVSTDTQYF.

The rearrangement links TRBV14 to TRBJ2-7, with 11 bases fitting TRBD2. The CDR3 consists of 17 residues. Germline V CDR1 and CDR2: SGHDN, FVKESK. J gave up 4 bases and V 3 bases, and 11 bases lay outside the gene matches. The chain's CDR3 is CASSHPTNSGGAYEQYF. The CDR3 DNA reads as TGTGCCAGCAGCCACCCAACGAATAGCGGGGGGGCATACGAGCAGTACTTC.

The genes are TRBV9 and TRBJ1-1, with TRBD1 as a possible D gene (5 bases). The V and J ends lost 2 bases and 2 bases respectively, with 10 bases between them. This CDR3 has 14 amino acids. Germline V gene lookup returns CDR1 SGDLS and CDR2 YYNGEE. The CDR3 sequence: CASSVWDGNTEAFF. The CDR3 nucleotides are TGTGCCAGCAGCGTTTGGGACGGAAACACTGAAGCTTTCTTT.

This clonotype was observed a few times. The chain recombines TRBV7-8 with TRBJ1-1; D is unclear. V shed 0 bases and J shed 4 bases, with 15 bases lying between them. The CDR3 is made up of 16 amino acids. Germline assignment: CDR1 SGHVS and CDR2 FQNEAQ. CDR3 protein: CASSLARVGRGTEAFF. CDR3 DNA sequence: TGTGCCAGCAGCTTAGCGCGGGTAGGGAGAGGCACTGAAGCTTTCTTT.

There are a few counts of this clonotype. V usage is TRBV20-1 and J usage is TRBJ2-6; D could derive from TRBD1 or TRBD2 (5 bases each). V was cut by 1 base and J by 0 bases, with 7 bases left in between. Germline CDR1 DFQATT, CDR2 SNEGSKA (reference sequence). This CDR3 comprises 15 residues. The DNA of the CDR3 is TGCAGTGCTAGAGGGGGGAACTCTGGGGCCAACGTCCTGACTTTC. This encodes CSARGGNSGANVLTF.

Written as DNA, the CDR3 is TGTGCCAGCAGTTACCTAGGGAGGGGGCGGTCTGGGGCCAACGTCCTGACTTTC. Protein sequence: CASSYLGRGRSGANVLTF. The V call is TRBV6-5, the J call TRBJ2-6, with D perhaps TRBD1 or TRBD2 (7 bases each). Germline lookup yields CDR1 MNHEY and CDR2 SVGAGI. V was clipped by 2 bases and J by 1 base, with 15 bases between them. This CDR3 contains 18 residues.

This clonotype was counted a few times. The chain is built from TRBV5-4 and TRBJ2-7; D uncertain. Trimming removed 0 bases at V and 0 bases at J, with 4 bases between. The V gene's germline CDR1 is SGHNT and CDR2 YYREEE (reference sequence). CDR3 length equals 13 residues. CDR3 loop: CASSLATSYEQYF. The CDR3 bases are TGTGCCAGCAGCTTGGCGACCTCCTACGAGCAGTACTTC.

This clonotype was detected only once. The CDR3 loop reads CASGVRGPQYF. CDR3 coding DNA: TGTGCCAGCGGAGTCAGGGGGCCCCAGTACTTC. The V and J genes are TRBV2 and TRBJ2-5; 8 nucleotides line up with TRBD1. The V gene end was trimmed by 8 bases and the J gene end by 9 bases; junction bases not matched to a gene: 5. The CDR3 spans 11 residues. CDR1 and CDR2 from the germline V gene are SNHLY and FYNNEI.

This clonotype was picked up a small number of times. The CDR3 region is CASSYSHESVNEQYF. The CDR3, as DNA: TGTGCCAGCAGTTACTCGCACGAATCGGTTAACGAGCAGTACTTC. The chain recombines TRBV6-6 with TRBJ2-7; D not certain. The CDR3 contains 15 residues. CDR1 MNHNY and CDR2 SVGAGI come from the germline V gene (reference sequence). V was trimmed by 0 bases and J by 5 bases, leaving 14 bases between them.

This chain joins TRBV7-9 and TRBJ2-5; possibly TRBD1 or TRBD2 for D (5 bases each). Germline values: CDR1 SEHNR, CDR2 FQNEAQ (reference sequence). Trimming pared 2 bases from V and 4 bases from J, leaving 20 bases between. CDR3 length: 17 residues. The CDR3 sequence: CASSLLGDGVWRETQYF. The CDR3 DNA is TGTGCCAGCAGCTTACTAGGGGACGGGGTTTGGCGAGAGACCCAGTACTTC. Drawing the rest from reference TRBV7-9 and TRBJ2-5, the complete variable domain is DTGVSQNPRHKITKRGQNVTFRCDPISEHNRLYWYRQTLGQGPEFLTYFQNEAQLEKSRLLSDRFSAERPKGSFSTLEIQRTEQGDSAMYLCASSLLGDGVWRETQYFGPGTRLLVL.

This chain joins TRBV3-1 and TRBJ1-1; TRBD1 matches at 8 bases. Trimming took 3 bases from V and 3 from J; bases not matched to a gene: 12. The CDR3 has 17 amino acids. Looked up from germline, CDR1 is LGHDT and CDR2 is YNNKEL (reference sequence). The CDR3 is CASSQGGTGLLDTEAFF. Here the CDR3 DNA reads TGTGCCAGCAGCCAGGGTGGGACAGGATTATTGGACACTGAAGCTTTCTTT.